Given below is one TCR beta chain in context. Its cognate antigen is unknown. This entry belongs to a study of PD-1 blockade in classical Hodgkin lymphoma. Study summary: Administration of nivolumab to patients was at 3 mg/kg intravenously every 2 weeks. Study observations and caveats: At baseline, newly diagnosed patients reportedly showed less TCR diversity than healthy donors. CD4+ TCR diversity rose significantly by C4D1, and CD8+ TCR diversity did not.

TCRdb keeps only in-frame clones here, not all; method: immunoSEQ multiplex PCR. This sample carries under 70,000 clones, around 75% of them seen once, and the ten largest clones take approximately 9%. Exposure to brentuximab vedotin varied, and each patient had relapsed following autologous stem cell transplantation. Complete response, partial response or progressive disease was recorded as best response. The germline gives CDR1 SGHRS, CDR2 YFSETQ. The CDR3 runs to 12 residues. V lost 7 bases, J lost 11 bases, and 18 bases lay in between. The TCR comes from a human donor with classical Hodgkin lymphoma. The sequences come from peripheral blood mononuclear cells (PBMCs), collected before the second cycle of nivolumab. This sequence joins TRBV5-1 and TRBJ2-5, with D perhaps matching TRBD2 (5 bases). CDR3 in DNA: TGCGCCAGCGGCGAAGGGCTGGGAGAGCAGTACTTC. It yields the protein CASGEGLGEQYF.